What follows are 13 T cell receptor beta chains derived from one specimen sequenced in a study of early T cells in non-severe SARS-CoV-2 infection. TCRdb itself ran the 5' RACE reads through MiXCR, one entry per CDR3 protein. In the table there are under 85,000 distinct CDR3 sequences, around 12% of which are singletons. The input for sequencing was whole blood, taken at baseline. These receptors came from an adult who was a healthcare worker with PCR-confirmed SARS-CoV-2 infection or an uninfected control (not recorded which). The donor label of this sample is uncertain.

This clonotype has only a few counts. This chain joins TRBV27 and TRBJ1-6; D unresolved. Germline loops: CDR1 MNHEY, CDR2 SMNVEV (reference sequence). The CDR3 loop spans 16 amino acids. V was pared by 2 bases and J by 9 bases, with 17 bases between. This chain's CDR3 is CASSLLSPARGSPLHF. CDR3 in DNA: TGTGCCAGCAGTTTACTCTCCCCGGCTCGGGGTTCACCCCTCCACTTT.

This clonotype was counted only a few times. The CDR3 DNA sequence: TGTGCCAGCTCACCACGGGACGGAGAAAGGGGCTACACCTTC. It yields the protein CASSPRDGERGYTF. The chain combines TRBV18 with TRBJ1-2; D may be TRBD1 (5 bases). V gave up 1 base and J gave up 8 bases, with 14 bases separating them. CDR3 length: 14 amino acids. Per the germline V gene, CDR1 is KGHSH and CDR2 is LQKENI. Based on the CDR3 plus reference TRBV18 and TRBJ1-2, the full variable domain is NAGVMQNPRHLVRRRGQEARLRCSPMKGHSHVYWYRQLPEEGLKFMVYLQKENIIDESGMPKERFSAEFPKEGPSILRIQQVVRGDSAAYFCASSPRDGERGYTFGSGTRLTVV.

The rearrangement links TRBV9 to TRBJ2-1; TRBD2 aligns across 14 bases. V trimming: 0 bases; J trimming: 6 bases; junction bases outside the gene matches: 2. The CDR3 is 16 amino acids. Germline V gene lookup returns CDR1 SGDLS and CDR2 YYNGEE. In DNA, the CDR3 is TGTGCCAGCAGCGTAGTGGGACTAGCGGGAGTCAATGAGCAGTTCTTC. Residues: CASSVVGLAGVNEQFF.

In the case of this clonotype: This may stem from a read error, because a much larger clone lies one nucleotide away. The chain joins TRBV24-1 to TRBJ2-6; 9 nucleotides line up with TRBD2. The CDR3 runs 14 residues. Germline CDR1 reads KGHDR; CDR2 reads SFDVKD. CDR3 protein: CATSEGGGADVLTF. CDR3 bases: TGTGCCACCAGTGAAGGCGGGGGGGCCGACGTCCTGACTTTC.

The V gene is TRBV7-3, the J gene TRBJ2-5; D may be TRBD2 (5 bases). Germline V gene lookup returns CDR1 SGHTA and CDR2 FQGTGA. The V end was cut by 4 bases, the J end by 1 base, with 7 bases between. The CDR3 spans 13 residues. The CDR3 nucleotides are TGTGCCAGCAGCTCGGGGATCCAAGAGACCCAGTACTTC. This encodes CASSSGIQETQYF.

V and J are TRBV18 and TRBJ2-7; 11 positions match TRBD2. Per the germline V gene, CDR1 is KGHSH and CDR2 is LQKENI. This CDR3 comprises 16 residues. V lost 2 bases to trimming and J lost 2 bases; unmatched junction nucleotides: 5. The CDR3 DNA sequence: TGTGCCAGCTCACCAACAATAGCGGGAGGGACCTACGAGCAGTACTTC. This translates into CASSPTIAGGTYEQYF.

The chain joins TRBV20-1 to TRBJ1-2, with no clear D. CDR3 length: 16 amino acids. V was cut by 4 bases and J by 0 bases, with 18 bases left in between. Germline CDR1 reads DFQATT; CDR2 reads SNEGSKA (reference sequence). The CDR3, as DNA: TGCAGTGCTACCCACACCGATCCCGGTCCTAACTATGGCTACACCTTC. Its protein is CSATHTDPGPNYGYTF.

The rearrangement links TRBV9 to TRBJ1-1; no reliable D call. The germline gives CDR1 SGDLS, CDR2 YYNGEE. V lost 0 bases and J 7 bases, leaving 10 bases between the germline ends. The CDR3 is 13 amino acids. CDR3 coding DNA: TGTGCCAGCAGCGTAGACACCGAGGTTGAAGCTTTCTTT. This codes for CASSVDTEVEAFF.

The V and J genes are TRBV19 and TRBJ1-1, with D possibly TRBD1 on 5 matching bases. The V and J ends lost 5 bases and 9 bases respectively, with 16 bases between them. This CDR3 has 13 amino acids. Germline CDR1 reads LNHDA; CDR2 reads SQIVND (reference sequence). This CDR3 is CASSVKWGTKAFF. Written as DNA, the CDR3 is TGTGCCAGTAGTGTAAAATGGGGGACTAAAGCTTTCTTT.

This clonotype was picked up a small number of times. The chain combines TRBV20-1 with TRBJ2-2; D is undetermined. V was shortened by 3 bases and J by 6 bases, with 11 bases between the two germline ends. CDR3 size: 13 residues. Germline V lookup: CDR1 DFQATT, CDR2 SNEGSKA (reference sequence). The CDR3 nucleotides are TGCAGTGCTAGTTCTCTCCTGCCCGGGGAGCTGTTTTTT. This gives the protein CSASSLLPGELFF.

This clonotype occurred many times. The chain couples TRBV12-3 or TRBV12-4 to TRBJ2-5, with 7 bases fitting TRBD2. The CDR3 extends over 13 amino acids. J lost 5 bases, V lost 5 bases, and 5 bases had no gene match. This chain's CDR3 is CASSLGGLETQYF. The CDR3 DNA is TGTGCCAGCAGTCTGGGGGGGTTGGAGACCCAGTACTTC.

There are many counts of this clonotype. The rearrangement joins TRBV20-1 to TRBJ2-7; D is unresolved. V shed 1 base and J shed 2 bases, with 9 bases lying between them. CDR1 DFQATT and CDR2 SNEGSKA come from the germline V gene (reference sequence). The CDR3 is 13 residues long. CDR3 bases: TGCAGTGCTAGAGCCCACGCGGCCTACGAGCAGTACTTC. Translated: CSARAHAAYEQYF.

This chain connects TRBV12-3 or TRBV12-4 to TRBJ2-1; TRBD1 is a possible D gene (5 bases). The CDR3 extends over 12 amino acids. The V end was cut by 8 bases, the J end by 7 bases, with 12 bases between. CDR3 nucleotide sequence: TGTGCCAGCCAGGGTTTCGGGAATGAGCAGTTCTTC. The encoded protein is CASQGFGNEQFF.